The sequence of this T cell receptor (beta chain) was determined in a study of CD8+CD57+ T cells in acquired aplastic anemia (dated 2018 in TCRdb). For the wider study: DNA extracted from sorted CD4+ and CD8+ cells had a mean of approximately 3 ug, with a range of roughly 0.17 to 30 ug. CD8+CD57+ expansion was defined as a frequency above the mean frequency observed in healthy subjects.

About this clonotype itself: What this receptor recognizes is not known. No base quality values were provided; no much bigger clone lies one nucleotide off.

The junction shows trimming of 3 bases on V and 0 bases on J, plus 9 bases between the germline ends. CDR1 and CDR2 are read off the germline V gene (reference sequence) as DFQATT and SNEGSKA. The CDR3 runs 13 residues from the cysteine to the phenylalanine. CDR3 DNA only is kept here, 39 bases in frame from base 1. Overall results and qualifications from the work: Between patients and healthy controls, no significant difference in CD8+ Simpson's diversity was found (P=0.060). Roughly 30 CD8+ CDR3 sequences were shared between patients and controls but appeared highly expressed in patients and within their immunodominant clones.

Patients chosen for sequencing had shown expansion of CD8+CD57+ cells by flow cytometry. All patients had severe acquired aplastic anemia diagnosed by International Study of Aplastic Anemia and Agranulocytosis and Camitta criteria. No patient had received any therapy when blood was sampled. In this study, sorted CD4+ and CD8+ T cells from the blood of healthy subjects and of severe aplastic anemia patients had their TCR repertoires deep-sequenced. In the USA, patient enrollment took place under clinicaltrials.gov protocols 00001620, 01623167, 00001397, 00071045, 00081523 and 00961064. Ficoll-Paque density gradient centrifugation was used to isolate peripheral blood mononuclear cells. CD4+ and CD8+ T cells were sorted by FACS or magnetic beads before DNA extraction. Genomic DNA served as template for TCR beta VDJ combination and CDR3 sequence profiling. An Illumina HiSeq 2000 was the platform used for TCR repertoire sequencing. On the authors' methods: TRBV/TRBJ rearrangement plots, CDR3 size and DJ length profiles, and Simpson's diversity index were used to assess repertoires. Whichever DNA sequence was most abundant in the deep sequencing data was defined as the immunodominant clone. CDR3 amino acid sequences were screened for sharing across subjects and were compared with published repertoires and the VDJdb database. TCRdb handled the public reads itself, with Q25 trimming in fastp and clone calling in MiXCR, and kept productive beta chains. Duplicate CDR3 protein sequences are folded into a single record with the most common DNA and genes. These V and J calls are TCRdb output, not the study's own analysis. The sample contains 450,000 to 600,000 distinct CDR3 sequences, approximately 33% of them found a single time. The ten most abundant clones make up 0.82% of the sample.

This TCR was sampled from a human donor with aplastic anemia. Sequenced sample: sorted CD4+, CD8+, or CD8+CD57+ T cells (not recorded which) from PBMCs. The chain links TRBV20-1 with TRBJ2-7, with a weak D call of TRBD1 (5 bases match). The bases read TGCAGTGCTAGTGGAGACAGCTCCTACGAGCAGTACTTC. This gives the protein CSASGDSSYEQYF.